This T cell receptor beta chain was profiled in a study of T and B cells in COVID-19 patients. This clonotype is deemed medium-sized. Its specificity is unknown. BIOMED2 TRB-A/B primer pools were used in multiplex TRB PCR. TCRdb re-analysed the multiplex PCR reads in MiXCR, keeping a single row per CDR3 protein. The sample has tens of thousands of distinct CDR3 sequences, more than 30% seen once. Each TRB amplification used about 250-550 ng of genomic DNA from blood. Notes on the study in general: Symptomatic-phase blood samples from mildly ill patients and early samples from severe cases were scarce.

In germline, CDR1 is SQVTM, CDR2 ANQGSEA. The V gene lost 4 bases and the J gene lost 3 bases, with 14 bases spanning the gap. CDR3 length: 14 residues. The clonotype comes from a human donor who had recovered from COVID-19. The J gene is TRBJ2-3, the V gene TRBV29-1; D possibly matches TRBD1 or TRBD2 (6 bases each). The specimen sequenced was blood. CDR3 loop: CSVGGRRGTDTQYF. CDR3 in DNA: TGCAGCGTTGGGGGCAGGAGGGGGACAGATACGCAGTATTTT.